This T cell receptor beta chain is drawn from a study of OX40 agonist ivuxolimab in advanced cancers. The cohort excluded patients with autoimmune disease history or systemic immunosuppression. Sampling times: baseline, cycle 4 day 1, cycle 7 day 1. This CDR3 is built from 15 residues. The V and J ends lost 0 bases and 5 bases respectively, with 13 bases between them. The germline V gene encodes CDR1 SGHDN and CDR2 FVKESK. Some clones are missing from TCRdb's copy, which holds only in-frame ones; the method was immunoSEQ multiplex PCR. The sample gives some 94,000 clones, 91% of which show up once; 0.7% to 1% is in the top ten.

The specimen comprised CD4+ or CD8+ T cells sorted from blood, sampled in a trial of the OX40 agonist ivuxolimab. This chain joins TRBV14 and TRBJ2-5; D gene uncertain. The TCR comes from an adult with an advanced solid tumor such as melanoma, head and neck, liver or kidney cancer. CDR3 residues: CASSQDSPTAETQYF. The CDR3 DNA follows: TGTGCCAGCAGCCAAGATTCGCCCACAGCGGAGACCCAGTACTTC.